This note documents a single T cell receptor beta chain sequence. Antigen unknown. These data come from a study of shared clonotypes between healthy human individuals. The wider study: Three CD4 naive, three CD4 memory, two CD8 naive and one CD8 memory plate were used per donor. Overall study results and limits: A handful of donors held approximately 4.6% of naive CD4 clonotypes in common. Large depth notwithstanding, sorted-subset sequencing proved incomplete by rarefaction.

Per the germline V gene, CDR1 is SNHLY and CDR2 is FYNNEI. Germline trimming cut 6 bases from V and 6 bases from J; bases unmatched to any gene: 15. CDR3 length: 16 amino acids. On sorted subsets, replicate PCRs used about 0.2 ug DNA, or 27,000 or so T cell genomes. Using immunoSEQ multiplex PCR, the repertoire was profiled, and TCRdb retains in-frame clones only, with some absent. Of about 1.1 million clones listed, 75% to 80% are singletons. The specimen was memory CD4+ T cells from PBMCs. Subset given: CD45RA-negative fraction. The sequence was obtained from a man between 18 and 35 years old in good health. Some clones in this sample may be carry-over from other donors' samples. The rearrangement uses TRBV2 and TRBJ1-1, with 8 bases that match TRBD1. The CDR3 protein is CASRGTGRAEGAEAFF. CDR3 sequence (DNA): TGTGCCAGCAGGGGGACAGGCAGGGCGGAAGGCGCTGAAGCTTTCTTT.